This TCR beta chain stems from a study of blood T cell repertoires in COVID-19. Overall study: Some COVID-19 samples were acute and others convalescent; all came from the United States, Italy and Spain. PBMCs, B-cell-depleted T cells, or T cells provided the cDNA or gDNA that made up the material.

In the original processing: Amplification of reference gene primers was used by the study to estimate nucleated cell counts. Sequencing used immunoSEQ multiplex PCR; TCRdb keeps in-frame clones, though not all of them. V, J and clone size derive from that table, while D and trimming were established from the DNA sequence. Of about 200,000 clones in the sample, approximately 87% were seen once. Per germline, CDR1 MNHEY and CDR2 SVGAGI. With 4 bases removed from V and 1 base from J, the gap between germline ends came to 10 bases. The length of the CDR3 is 14 residues. The sequence derives from a woman aged 70-85 years with acute or convalescent COVID-19. Material for sequencing was peripheral blood. This chain links TRBV6-5 with TRBJ1-1, with a tentative D call TRBD1 (6 bases). The CDR3 nucleotides are TGTGCCAGCAGTTCTCTAGGGGGGAACACTGAAGCTTTCTTT. Translated: CASSSLGGNTEAFF.